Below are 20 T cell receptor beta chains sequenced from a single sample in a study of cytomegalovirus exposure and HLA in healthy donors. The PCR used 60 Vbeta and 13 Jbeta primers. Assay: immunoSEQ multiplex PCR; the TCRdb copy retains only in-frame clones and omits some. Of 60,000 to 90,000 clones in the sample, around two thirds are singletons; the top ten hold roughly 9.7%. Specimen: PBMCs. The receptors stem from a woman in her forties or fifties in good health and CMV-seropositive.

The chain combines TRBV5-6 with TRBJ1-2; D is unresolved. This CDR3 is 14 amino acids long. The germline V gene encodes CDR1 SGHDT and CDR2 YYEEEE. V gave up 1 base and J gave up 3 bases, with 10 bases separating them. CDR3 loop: CASSLSWADYGYTF. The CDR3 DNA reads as TGTGCCAGCAGCTTGTCCTGGGCCGACTATGGCTACACCTTC.

The CDR3 sequence: CAISEGEAADTQYF. DNA for the CDR3: TGTGCCATCAGTGAGGGCGAGGCCGCCGATACGCAGTATTTT. The chain couples TRBV10-3 to TRBJ2-3; D ambiguous. Germline V gives CDR1 ENHRY, CDR2 SYGVKD. This CDR3 region has 14 residues. Trimming took off 2 bases at V and 6 bases at J, with 12 bases between the two ends.

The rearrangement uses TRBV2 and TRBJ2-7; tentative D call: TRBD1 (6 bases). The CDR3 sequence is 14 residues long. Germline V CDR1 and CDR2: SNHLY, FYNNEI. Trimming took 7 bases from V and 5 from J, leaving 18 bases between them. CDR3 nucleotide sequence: TGTGCCAGCACTCCTGATAGGGGGATCCACGAGCAGTACTTC. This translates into CASTPDRGIHEQYF. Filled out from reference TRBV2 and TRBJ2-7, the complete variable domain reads EPEVTQTPSHQVTQMGQEVILRCVPISNHLYFYWYRQILGQKVEFLVSFYNNEISEKSEIFDDQFSVERPDGSNFTLKIRSTKLEDSAMYFCASTPDRGIHEQYFGPGTRLTVT.

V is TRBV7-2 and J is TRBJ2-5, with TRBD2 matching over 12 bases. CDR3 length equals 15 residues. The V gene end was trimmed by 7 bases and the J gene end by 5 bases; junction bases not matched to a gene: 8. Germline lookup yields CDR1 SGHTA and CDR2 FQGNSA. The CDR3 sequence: CASNPSGGAGETQYF. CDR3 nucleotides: TGTGCCAGCAACCCTAGCGGGGGGGCGGGGGAGACCCAGTACTTC.

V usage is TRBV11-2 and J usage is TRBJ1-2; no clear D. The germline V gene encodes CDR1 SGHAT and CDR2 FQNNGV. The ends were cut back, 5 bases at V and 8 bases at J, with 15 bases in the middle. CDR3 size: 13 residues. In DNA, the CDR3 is TGTGCCAGCAGCCGAAGTGTGCGCGAAGGCTACACCTTC. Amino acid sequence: CASSRSVREGYTF.

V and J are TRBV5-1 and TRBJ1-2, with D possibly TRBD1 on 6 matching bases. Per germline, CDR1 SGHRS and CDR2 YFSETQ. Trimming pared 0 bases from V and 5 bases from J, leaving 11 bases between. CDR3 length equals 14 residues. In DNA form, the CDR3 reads TGCGCCAGCAGCTTGGCAGGGGAAGAATATGGCTACACCTTC. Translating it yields CASSLAGEEYGYTF.

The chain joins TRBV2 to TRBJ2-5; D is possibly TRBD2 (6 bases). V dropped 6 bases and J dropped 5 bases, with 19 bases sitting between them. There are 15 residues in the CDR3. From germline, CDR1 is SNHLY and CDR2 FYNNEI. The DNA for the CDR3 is TGTGCCAGCAGGAGTGACTTGACTAGTCGCGAGACCCAGTACTTC. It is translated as CASRSDLTSRETQYF.

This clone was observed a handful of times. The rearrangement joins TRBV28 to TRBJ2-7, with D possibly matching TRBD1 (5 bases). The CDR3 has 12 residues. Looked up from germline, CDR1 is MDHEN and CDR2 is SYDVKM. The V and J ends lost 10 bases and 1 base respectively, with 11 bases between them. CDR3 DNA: TGTGCCACCGGCGACAGTTCCTACGAGCAGTACTTC. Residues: CATGDSSYEQYF.

The CDR3 is CASSLQGSGGLRQFF. CDR3 DNA: TGTGCCAGCAGTCTGCAGGGTAGCGGGGGGCTGAGGCAGTTCTTC. This chain connects TRBV13 to TRBJ2-1; 10 bases match TRBD2. Per germline, CDR1 PRHDT and CDR2 FYEKMQ (reference sequence). The CDR3 totals 15 residues. Losses at the gene ends were 6 bases for V and 12 bases for J; bases not matched to a gene: 14.

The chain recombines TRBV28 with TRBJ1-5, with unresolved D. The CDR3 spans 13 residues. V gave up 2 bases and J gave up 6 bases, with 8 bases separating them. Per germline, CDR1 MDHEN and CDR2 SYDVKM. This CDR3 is CASSLVGSQPQHF. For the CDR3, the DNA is TGTGCCAGCAGTTTAGTGGGGAGTCAGCCCCAGCATTTT.

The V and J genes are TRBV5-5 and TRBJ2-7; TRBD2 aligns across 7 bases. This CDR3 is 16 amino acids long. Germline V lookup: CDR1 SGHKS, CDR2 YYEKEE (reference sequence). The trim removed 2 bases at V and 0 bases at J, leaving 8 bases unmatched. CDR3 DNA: TGTGCCAGCAGCTTAAGCCTAGCGGTTAGCTCCTACGAGCAGTACTTC. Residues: CASSLSLAVSSYEQYF.

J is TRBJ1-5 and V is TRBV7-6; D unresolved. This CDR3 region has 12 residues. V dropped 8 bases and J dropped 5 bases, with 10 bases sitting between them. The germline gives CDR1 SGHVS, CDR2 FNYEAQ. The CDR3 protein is CASSPPDQPQHF. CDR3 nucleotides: TGTGCCAGCTCCCCCCCCGATCAGCCCCAGCATTTT.

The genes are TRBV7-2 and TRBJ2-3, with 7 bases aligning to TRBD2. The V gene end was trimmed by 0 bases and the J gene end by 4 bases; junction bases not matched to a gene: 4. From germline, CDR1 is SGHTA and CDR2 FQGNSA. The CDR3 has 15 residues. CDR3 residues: CASSLAGLTPDTQYF. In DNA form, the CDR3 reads TGTGCCAGCAGCTTAGCGGGACTAACTCCAGATACGCAGTATTTT. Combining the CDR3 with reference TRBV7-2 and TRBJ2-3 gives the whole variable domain GAGVSQSPSNKVTEKGKDVELRCDPISGHTALYWYRQSLGQGLEFLIYFQGNSAPDKSGLPSDRFSAERTGGSVSTLTIQRTQQEDSAVYLCASSLAGLTPDTQYFGPGTRLTVL.

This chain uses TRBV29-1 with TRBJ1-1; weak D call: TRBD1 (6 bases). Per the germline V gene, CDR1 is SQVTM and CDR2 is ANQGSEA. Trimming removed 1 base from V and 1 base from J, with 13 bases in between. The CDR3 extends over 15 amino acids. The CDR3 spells CSVEALGRGNTEAFF. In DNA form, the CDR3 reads TGCAGCGTTGAAGCCTTGGGCAGGGGGAACACTGAAGCTTTCTTT.

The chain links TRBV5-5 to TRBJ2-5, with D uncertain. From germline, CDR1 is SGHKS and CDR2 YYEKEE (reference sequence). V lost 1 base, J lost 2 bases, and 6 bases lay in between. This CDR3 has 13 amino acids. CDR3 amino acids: CASSLPFQETQYF. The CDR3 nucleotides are TGTGCCAGCAGCTTGCCCTTTCAAGAGACCCAGTACTTC.

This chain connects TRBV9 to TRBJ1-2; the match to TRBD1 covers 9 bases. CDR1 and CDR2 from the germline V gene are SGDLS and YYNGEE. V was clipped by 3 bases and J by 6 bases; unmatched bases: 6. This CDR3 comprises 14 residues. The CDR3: CASSGWTGVDGYTF. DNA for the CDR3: TGTGCCAGCAGCGGGTGGACAGGGGTGGATGGCTACACCTTC.

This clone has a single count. Here the CDR3 reads CASTQGTDTQYF. CDR3 in DNA: TGTGCCAGCACACAGGGCACAGATACGCAGTATTTT. The rearrangement uses TRBV5-4 and TRBJ2-3; the D gene is possibly TRBD1 (5 bases). There are 12 residues in the CDR3. Trimming pared 6 bases from V and 1 base from J, leaving 6 bases between. The germline gives CDR1 SGHNT, CDR2 YYREEE (reference sequence). Full variable domain (outside the CDR3, taken from reference TRBV5-4 and TRBJ2-3): ETGVTQSPTHLIKTRGQQVTLRCSSQSGHNTVSWYQQALGQGPQFIFQYYREEENGRGNFPPRFSGLQFPNYSSELNVNALELDDSALYLCASTQGTDTQYFGPGTRLTVL.

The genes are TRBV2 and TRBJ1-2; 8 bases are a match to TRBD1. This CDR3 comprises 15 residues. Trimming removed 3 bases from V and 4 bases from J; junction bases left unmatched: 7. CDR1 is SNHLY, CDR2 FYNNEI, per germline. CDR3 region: CASSEEQGASYGYTF. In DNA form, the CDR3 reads TGTGCCAGCAGTGAGGAGCAGGGGGCGAGCTATGGCTACACCTTC. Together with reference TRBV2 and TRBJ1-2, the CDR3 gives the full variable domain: EPEVTQTPSHQVTQMGQEVILRCVPISNHLYFYWYRQILGQKVEFLVSFYNNEISEKSEIFDDQFSVERPDGSNFTLKIRSTKLEDSAMYFCASSEEQGASYGYTFGSGTRLTVV.

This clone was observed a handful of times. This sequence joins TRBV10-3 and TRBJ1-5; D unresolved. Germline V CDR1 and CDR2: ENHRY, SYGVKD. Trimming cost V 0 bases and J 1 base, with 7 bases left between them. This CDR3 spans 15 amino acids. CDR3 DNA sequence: TGTGCCATCAGTGAGTCTGCAGGAAGCAATCAGCCCCAGCATTTT. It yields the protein CAISESAGSNQPQHF.

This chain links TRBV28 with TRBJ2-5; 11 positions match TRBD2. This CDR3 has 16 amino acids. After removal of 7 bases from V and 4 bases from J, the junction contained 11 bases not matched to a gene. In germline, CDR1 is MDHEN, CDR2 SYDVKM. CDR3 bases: TGTGCCAGCACACCCGGGACTAGCGGCCTCTTAGAGACCCAGTACTTC. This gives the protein CASTPGTSGLLETQYF.